This TCR beta chain appears in the sequencing data of a study of T cell responses to AZD1222 COVID-19 vaccine. This clone was observed once. Its antigen is undetermined. Study-level results: Mostly white British, mostly female donors; authors suggested clonal diversity may be underestimated.

Second-dose intervals near 4 or 12 weeks were combined. V dropped 5 bases and J dropped 9 bases, with 17 bases sitting between them. The V gene's germline CDR1 is SGHDN and CDR2 FVKESK. The CDR3 loop spans 14 amino acids. Sequencing used immunoSEQ multiplex PCR; TCRdb keeps in-frame clones, though not all of them. The top ten hold roughly 0.98% of the sample, which has some 130,000 clones, around 90% seen once. Sample: peripheral blood, taken 28 days after the second AZD1222 dose. The sequence was collected from an adult who received the AZD1222 COVID-19 vaccine. V and J are TRBV14 and TRBJ2-4, with D possibly TRBD1 on 6 matching bases. The CDR3 bases are TGTGCCAGCAGCTCCCCCTCTCGCAGGGGCATTCAGTACTTC. Amino acids: CASSSPSRRGIQYF.